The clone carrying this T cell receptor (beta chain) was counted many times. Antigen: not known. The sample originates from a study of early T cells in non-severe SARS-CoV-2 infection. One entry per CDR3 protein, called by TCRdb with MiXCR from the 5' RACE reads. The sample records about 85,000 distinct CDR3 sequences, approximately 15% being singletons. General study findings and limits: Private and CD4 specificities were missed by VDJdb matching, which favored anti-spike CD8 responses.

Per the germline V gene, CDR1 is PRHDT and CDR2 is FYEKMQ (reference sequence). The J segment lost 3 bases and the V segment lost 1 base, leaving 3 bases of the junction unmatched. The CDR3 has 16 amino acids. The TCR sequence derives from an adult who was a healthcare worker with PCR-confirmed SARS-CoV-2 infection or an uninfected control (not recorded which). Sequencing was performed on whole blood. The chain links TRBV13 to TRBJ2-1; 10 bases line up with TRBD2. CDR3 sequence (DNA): TGTGCCAGCAGCTTAGTGGGACTAGCGTTCTACAATGAGCAGTTCTTC. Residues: CASSLVGLAFYNEQFF.